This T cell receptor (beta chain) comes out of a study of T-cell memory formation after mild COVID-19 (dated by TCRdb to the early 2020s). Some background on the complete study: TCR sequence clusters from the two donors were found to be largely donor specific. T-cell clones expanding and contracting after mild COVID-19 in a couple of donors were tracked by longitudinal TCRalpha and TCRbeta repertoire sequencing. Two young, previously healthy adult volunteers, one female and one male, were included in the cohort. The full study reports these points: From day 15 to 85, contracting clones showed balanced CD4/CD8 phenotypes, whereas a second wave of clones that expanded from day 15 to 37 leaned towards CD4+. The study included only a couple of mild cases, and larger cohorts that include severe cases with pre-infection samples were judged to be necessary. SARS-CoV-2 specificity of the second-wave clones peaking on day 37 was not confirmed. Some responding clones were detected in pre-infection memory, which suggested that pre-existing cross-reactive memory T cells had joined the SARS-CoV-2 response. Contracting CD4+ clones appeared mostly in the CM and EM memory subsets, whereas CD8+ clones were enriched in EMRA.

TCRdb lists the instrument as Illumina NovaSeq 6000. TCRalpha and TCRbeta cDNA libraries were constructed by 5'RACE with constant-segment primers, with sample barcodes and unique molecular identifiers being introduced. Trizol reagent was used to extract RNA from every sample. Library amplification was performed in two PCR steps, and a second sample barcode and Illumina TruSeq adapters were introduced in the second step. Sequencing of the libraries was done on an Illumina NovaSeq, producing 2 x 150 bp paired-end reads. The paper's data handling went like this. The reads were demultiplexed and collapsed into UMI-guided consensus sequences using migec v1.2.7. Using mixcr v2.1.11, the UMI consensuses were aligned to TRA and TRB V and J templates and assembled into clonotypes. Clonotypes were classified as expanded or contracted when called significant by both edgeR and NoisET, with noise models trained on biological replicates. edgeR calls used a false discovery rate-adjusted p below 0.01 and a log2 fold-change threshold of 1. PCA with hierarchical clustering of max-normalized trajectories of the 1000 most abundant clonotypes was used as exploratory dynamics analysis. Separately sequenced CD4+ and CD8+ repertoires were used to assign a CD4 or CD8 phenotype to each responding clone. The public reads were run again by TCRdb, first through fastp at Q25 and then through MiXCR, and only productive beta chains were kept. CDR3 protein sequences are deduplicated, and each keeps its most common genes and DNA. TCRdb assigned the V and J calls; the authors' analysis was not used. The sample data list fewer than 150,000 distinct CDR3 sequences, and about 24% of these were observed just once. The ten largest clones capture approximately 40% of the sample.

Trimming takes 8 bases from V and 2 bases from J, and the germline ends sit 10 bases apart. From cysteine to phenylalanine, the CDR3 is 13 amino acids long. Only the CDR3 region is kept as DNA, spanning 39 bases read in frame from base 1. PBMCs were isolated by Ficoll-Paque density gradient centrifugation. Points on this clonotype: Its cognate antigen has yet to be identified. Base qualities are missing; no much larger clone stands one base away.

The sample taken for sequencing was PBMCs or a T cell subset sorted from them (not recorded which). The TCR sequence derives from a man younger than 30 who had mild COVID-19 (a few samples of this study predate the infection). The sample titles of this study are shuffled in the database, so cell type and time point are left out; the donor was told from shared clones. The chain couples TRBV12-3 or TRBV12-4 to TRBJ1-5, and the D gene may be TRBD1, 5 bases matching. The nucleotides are TGTGCCAGCCGAGGGGAGGGCAATCAGCCCCAGCATTTT. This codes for CASRGEGNQPQHF.